The count of the clone carrying this T cell receptor (beta chain) is one. Clones were read by immunoSEQ multiplex PCR, and TCRdb kept only the in-frame ones, dropping some. The data contain 45,000 to 50,000 clones, 92% of them seen just once; the ten biggest clones take up 3.5% to 4.5%. This sample was included in a study of technical replicates of blood from several donors. The specimen was PBMCs. This TCR derives from a human donor in good health. Some clones in this sample may be carry-over from other donors' samples.

For the CDR3, the DNA is TGTGCCAGCAGCCCCAGGTGGTCCAGAAGGGAGACCCAGTACTTC. Translated: CASSPRWSRRETQYF. This chain links TRBV5-6 with TRBJ2-5; no firm D call. In germline, CDR1 is SGHDT, CDR2 YYEEEE. The CDR3 covers 15 residues. V was trimmed by 4 bases and J by 5 bases, leaving 18 bases between them. Looking up the rest from reference TRBV5-6 and TRBJ2-5 gives the full variable domain: DAGVTQSPTHLIKTRGQQVTLRCSPKSGHDTVSWYQQALGQGPQFIFQYYEEEERQRGNFPDRFSGHQFPNYSSELNVNALLLGDSALYLCASSPRWSRRETQYFGPGTRLLVL.